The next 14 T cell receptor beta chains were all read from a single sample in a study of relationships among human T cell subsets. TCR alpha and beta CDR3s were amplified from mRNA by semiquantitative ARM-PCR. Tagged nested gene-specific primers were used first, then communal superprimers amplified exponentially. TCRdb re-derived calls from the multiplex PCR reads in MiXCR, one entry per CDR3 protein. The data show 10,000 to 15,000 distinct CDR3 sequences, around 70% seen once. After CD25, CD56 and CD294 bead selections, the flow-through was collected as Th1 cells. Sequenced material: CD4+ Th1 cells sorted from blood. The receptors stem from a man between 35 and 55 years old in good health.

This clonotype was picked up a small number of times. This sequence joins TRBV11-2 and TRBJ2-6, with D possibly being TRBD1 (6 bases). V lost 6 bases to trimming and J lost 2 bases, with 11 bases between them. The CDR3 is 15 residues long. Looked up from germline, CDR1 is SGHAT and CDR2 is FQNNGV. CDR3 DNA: TGTGCCAGCAGTCCAACAGGGCCTGGGGCCAACGTCCTGACTTTC. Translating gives CASSPTGPGANVLTF. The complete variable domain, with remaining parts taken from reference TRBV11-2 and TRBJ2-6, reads EAGVAQSPRYKIIEKRQSVAFWCNPISGHATLYWYQQILGQGPKLLIQFQNNGVVDDSQLPKDRFSAERLKGVDSTLKIQPAKLEDSAVYLCASSPTGPGANVLTFGAGSRLTVL.

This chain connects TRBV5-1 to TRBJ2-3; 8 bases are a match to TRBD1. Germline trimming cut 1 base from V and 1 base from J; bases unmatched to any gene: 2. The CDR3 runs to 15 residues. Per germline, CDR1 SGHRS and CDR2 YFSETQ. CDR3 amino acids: CASSLQGAGTDTQYF. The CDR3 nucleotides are TGCGCCAGCAGCTTGCAGGGGGCTGGCACAGATACGCAGTATTTT.

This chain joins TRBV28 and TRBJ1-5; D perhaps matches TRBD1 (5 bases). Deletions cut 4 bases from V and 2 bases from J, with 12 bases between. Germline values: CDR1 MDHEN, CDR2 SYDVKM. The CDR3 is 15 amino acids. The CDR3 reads CASSWGGGGNQPQHF. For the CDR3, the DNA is TGTGCCAGCAGTTGGGGTGGGGGAGGCAATCAGCCCCAGCATTTT. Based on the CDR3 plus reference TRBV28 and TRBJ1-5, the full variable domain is DVKVTQSSRYLVKRTGEKVFLECVQDMDHENMFWYRQDPGLGLRLIYFSYDVKMKEKGDIPEGYSVSREKKERFSLILESASTNQTSMYLCASSWGGGGNQPQHFGDGTRLSIL.

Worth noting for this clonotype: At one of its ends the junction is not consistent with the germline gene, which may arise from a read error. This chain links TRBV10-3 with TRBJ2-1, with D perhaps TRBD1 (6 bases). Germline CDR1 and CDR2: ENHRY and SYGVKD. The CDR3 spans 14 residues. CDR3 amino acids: CASSFQGRYNEQFF. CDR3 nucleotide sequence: TGTGCCAGCAGTTTTCAGGGGCGCTACAATGAGCAGTTCTTC.

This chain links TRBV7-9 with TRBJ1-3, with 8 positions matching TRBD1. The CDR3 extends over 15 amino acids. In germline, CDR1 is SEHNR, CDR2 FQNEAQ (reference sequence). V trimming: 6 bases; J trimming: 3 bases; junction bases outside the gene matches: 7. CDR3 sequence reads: CASSLTGVGGNTIYF. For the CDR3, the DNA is TGTGCCAGCAGTCTGACAGGGGTAGGTGGAAACACCATATATTTT.

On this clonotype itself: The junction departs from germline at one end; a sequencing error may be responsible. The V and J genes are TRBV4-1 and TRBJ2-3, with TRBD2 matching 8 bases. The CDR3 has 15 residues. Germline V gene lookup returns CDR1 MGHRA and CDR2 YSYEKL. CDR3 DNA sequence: TGCGCCAGCAGCCAACCCGGAGCGGGAGTTAAAGTCGTGGTCTTT. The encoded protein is CASSQPGAGVKVVVF.

The CDR3 reads CSVKTGNSQPQHF. The CDR3 DNA sequence: TGCAGCGTTAAGACAGGGAACTCTCAGCCCCAGCATTTT. The chain couples TRBV29-1 to TRBJ1-5, with 7 bases matching TRBD1. V shed 5 bases, J shed 6 bases, and the junction held 7 bases outside the gene matches. The CDR3 sequence is 13 residues long. Germline V lookup: CDR1 SQVTM, CDR2 ANQGSEA.

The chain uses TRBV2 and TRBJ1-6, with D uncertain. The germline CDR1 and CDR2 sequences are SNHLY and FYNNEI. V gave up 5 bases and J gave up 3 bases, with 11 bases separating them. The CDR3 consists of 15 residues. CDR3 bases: TGTGCCAGCAGTTACCGGGCGGACTATAATTCACCCCTCCACTTT. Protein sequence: CASSYRADYNSPLHF.

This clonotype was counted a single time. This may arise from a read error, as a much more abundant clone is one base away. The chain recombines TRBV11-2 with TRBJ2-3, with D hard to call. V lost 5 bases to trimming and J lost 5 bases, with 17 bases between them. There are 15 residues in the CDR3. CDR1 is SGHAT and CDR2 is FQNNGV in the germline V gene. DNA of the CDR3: TGTGCCAGCAGCCAGACCTATTCACGCATAGATACGCAGTATTTT. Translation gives CASSQTYSRIDTQYF.

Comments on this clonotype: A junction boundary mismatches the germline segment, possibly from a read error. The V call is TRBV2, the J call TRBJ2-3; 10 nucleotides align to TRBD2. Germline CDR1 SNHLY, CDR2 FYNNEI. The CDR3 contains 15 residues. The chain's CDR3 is CGSRPSGSYSDTQYF. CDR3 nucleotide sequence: TGTGGCAGCAGGCCTAGCGGGAGTTATTCAGATACGCAGTATTTT.

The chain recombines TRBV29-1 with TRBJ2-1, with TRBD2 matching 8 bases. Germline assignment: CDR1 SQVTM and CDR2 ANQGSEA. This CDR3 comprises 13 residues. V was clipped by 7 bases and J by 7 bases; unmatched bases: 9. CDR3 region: CSAQGVAGNEQFF. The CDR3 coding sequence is TGCAGCGCCCAAGGAGTAGCGGGAAATGAGCAGTTCTTC.

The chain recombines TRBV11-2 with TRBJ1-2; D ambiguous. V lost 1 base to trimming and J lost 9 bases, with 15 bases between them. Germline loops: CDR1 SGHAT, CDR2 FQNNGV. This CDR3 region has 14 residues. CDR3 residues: CASSLGEMGRSYTF. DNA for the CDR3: TGTGCCAGCAGCTTAGGGGAGATGGGTCGGAGCTACACCTTC.

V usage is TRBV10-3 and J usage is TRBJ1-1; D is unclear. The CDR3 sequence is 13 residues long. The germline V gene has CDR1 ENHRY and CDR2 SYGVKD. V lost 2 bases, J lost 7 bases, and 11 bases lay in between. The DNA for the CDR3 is TGTGCCATCAGTGAGACCCCCTCGGGTGAAGCTTTCTTT. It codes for CAISETPSGEAFF.

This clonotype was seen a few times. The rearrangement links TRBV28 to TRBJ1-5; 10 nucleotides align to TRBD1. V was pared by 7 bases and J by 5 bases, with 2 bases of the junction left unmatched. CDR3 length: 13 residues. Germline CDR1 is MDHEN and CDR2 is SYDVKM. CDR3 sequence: CASKTGGYQPQHF. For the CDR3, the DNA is TGTGCCAGCAAGACAGGGGGCTATCAGCCCCAGCATTTT.